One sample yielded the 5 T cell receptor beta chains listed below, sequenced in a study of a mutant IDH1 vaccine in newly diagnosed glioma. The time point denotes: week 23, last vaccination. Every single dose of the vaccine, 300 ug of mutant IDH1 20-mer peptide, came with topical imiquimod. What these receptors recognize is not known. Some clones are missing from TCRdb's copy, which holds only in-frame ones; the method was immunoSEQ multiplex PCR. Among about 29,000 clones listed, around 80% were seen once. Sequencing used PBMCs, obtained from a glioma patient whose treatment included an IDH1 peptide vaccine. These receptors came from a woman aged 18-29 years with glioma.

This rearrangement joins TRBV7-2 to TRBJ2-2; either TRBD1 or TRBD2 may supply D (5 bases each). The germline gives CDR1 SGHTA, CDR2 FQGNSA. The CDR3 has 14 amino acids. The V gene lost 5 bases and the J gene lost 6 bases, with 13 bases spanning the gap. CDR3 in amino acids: CASSPVGTAGELFF. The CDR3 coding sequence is TGTGCCAGCAGCCCGGTAGGGACCGCCGGGGAGCTGTTTTTT.

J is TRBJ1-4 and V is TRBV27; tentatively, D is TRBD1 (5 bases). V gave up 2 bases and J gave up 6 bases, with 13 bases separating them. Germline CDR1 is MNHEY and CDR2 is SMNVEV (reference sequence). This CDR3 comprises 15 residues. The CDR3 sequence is CASSLRWGPYEKLFF. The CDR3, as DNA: TGTGCCAGCAGTTTAAGGTGGGGCCCCTATGAAAAACTGTTTTTT.

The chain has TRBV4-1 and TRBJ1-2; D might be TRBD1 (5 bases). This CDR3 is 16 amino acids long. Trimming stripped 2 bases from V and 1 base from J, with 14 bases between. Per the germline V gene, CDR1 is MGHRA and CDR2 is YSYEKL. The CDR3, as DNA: TGCGCCAGCAGCCAAAAGACAGCAGTTTTTAACTATGGCTACACCTTC. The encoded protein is CASSQKTAVFNYGYTF.

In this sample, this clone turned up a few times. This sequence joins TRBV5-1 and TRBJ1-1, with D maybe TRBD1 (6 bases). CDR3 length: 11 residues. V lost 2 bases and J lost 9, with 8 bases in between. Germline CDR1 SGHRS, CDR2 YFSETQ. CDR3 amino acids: CASSLQGQAFF. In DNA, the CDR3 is TGCGCCAGCAGCTTACAGGGCCAAGCTTTCTTT.

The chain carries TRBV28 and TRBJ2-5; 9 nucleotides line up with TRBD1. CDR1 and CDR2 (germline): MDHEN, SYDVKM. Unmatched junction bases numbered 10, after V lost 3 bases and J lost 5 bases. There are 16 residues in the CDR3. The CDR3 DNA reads TGTGCCAGCAGTTTGACAGGGGACAGGGTAGACGAGACCCAGTACTTC. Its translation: CASSLTGDRVDETQYF.